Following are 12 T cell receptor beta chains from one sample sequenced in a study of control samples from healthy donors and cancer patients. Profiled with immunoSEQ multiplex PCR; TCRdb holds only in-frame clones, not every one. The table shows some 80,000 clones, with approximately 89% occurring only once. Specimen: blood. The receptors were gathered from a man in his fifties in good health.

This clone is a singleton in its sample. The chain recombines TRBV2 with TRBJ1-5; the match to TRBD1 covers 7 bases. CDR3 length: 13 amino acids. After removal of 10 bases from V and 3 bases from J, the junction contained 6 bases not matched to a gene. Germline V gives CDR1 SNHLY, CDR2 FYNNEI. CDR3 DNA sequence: TGTGCCATTAACAGGGGAACCAATCAGCCCCAGCATTTT. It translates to CAINRGTNQPQHF.

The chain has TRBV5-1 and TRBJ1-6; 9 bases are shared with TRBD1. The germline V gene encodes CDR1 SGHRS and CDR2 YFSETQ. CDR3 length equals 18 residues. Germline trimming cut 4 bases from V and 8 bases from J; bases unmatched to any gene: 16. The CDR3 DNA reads TGCGCCAGCAGCCAAGCCGCCGGGACAGGGTTTAGAGATTCACCCCTCCACTTT. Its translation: CASSQAAGTGFRDSPLHF.

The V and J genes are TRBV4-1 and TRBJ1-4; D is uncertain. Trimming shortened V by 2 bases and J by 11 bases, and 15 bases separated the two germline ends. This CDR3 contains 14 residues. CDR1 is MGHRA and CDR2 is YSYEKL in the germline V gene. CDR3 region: CASSQTPFTVKLFF. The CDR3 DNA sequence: TGCGCCAGCAGCCAAACCCCCTTCACCGTCAAACTGTTTTTT.

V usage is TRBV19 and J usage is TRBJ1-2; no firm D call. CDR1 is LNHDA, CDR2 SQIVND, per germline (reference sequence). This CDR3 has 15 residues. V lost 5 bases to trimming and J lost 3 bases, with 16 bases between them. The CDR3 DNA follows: TGTGCCAGTAGTCCTCAGTCCCTCGGGGACTATGGCTACACCTTC. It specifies CASSPQSLGDYGYTF.

The CDR3, as DNA: TGTGCCAGCAAAAGTGGACAGGGAAACTATGGCTACACCTTC. This translates into CASKSGQGNYGYTF. The chain has TRBV9 and TRBJ1-2, with 8 bases aligning to TRBD1. This CDR3 is built from 14 residues. With V trimmed by 6 bases and J by 2 bases, 6 bases remained unmatched. The germline V gene has CDR1 SGDLS and CDR2 YYNGEE.

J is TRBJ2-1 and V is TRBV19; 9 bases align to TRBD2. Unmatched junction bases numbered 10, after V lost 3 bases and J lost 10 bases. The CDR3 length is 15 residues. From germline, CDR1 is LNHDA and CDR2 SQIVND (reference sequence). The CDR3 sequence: CASSMGLAGKEEQFF. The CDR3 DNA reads TGTGCCAGTAGTATGGGGCTAGCGGGGAAGGAAGAGCAGTTCTTC.

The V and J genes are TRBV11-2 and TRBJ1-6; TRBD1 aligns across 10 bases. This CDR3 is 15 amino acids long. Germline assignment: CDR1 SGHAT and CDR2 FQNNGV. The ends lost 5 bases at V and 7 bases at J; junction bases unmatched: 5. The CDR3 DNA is TGTGCCAGCAGCCCCCGGACAGGGGGGAATTCACCCCTCCACTTT. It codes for CASSPRTGGNSPLHF.

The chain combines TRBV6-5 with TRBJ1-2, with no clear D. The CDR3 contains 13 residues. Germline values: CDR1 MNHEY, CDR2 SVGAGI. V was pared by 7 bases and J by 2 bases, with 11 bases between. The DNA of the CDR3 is TGTGCCAGCACCCCGCGCCAAAACTATGGCTACACCTTC. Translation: CASTPRQNYGYTF.

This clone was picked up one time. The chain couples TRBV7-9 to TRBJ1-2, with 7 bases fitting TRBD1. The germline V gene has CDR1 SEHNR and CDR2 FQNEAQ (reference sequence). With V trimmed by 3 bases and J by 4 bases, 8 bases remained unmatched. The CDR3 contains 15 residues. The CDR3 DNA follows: TGTGCCAGCAGCTTTGACAGGGTCCCTTCCTATGGCTACACCTTC. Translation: CASSFDRVPSYGYTF.

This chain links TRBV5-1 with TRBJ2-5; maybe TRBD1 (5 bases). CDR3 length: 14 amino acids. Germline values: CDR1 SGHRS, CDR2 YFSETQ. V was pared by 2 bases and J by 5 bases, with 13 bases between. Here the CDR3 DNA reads TGCGCCAGCAGCTTCGGAAGGGGTGAGGAGACCCAGTACTTC. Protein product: CASSFGRGEETQYF.

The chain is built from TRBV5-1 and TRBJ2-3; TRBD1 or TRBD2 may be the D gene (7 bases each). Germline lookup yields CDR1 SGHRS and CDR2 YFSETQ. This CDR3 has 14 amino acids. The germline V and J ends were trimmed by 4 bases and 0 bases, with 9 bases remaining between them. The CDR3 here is CASSQGGSTDTQYF. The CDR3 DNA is TGCGCCAGCAGCCAGGGGGGGAGCACAGATACGCAGTATTTT.

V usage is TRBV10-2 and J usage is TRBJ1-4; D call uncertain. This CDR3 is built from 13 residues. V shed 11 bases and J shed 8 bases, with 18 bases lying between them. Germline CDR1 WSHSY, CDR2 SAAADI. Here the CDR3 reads CAASAFDGEKLFF. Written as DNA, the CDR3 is TGCGCCGCGAGCGCTTTCGACGGAGAAAAACTGTTTTTT.